This T cell receptor beta chain comes out of a study of T cell changes during pregnancy in multiple sclerosis. Repertoires were generated with immunoSEQ multiplex PCR, while TCRdb's copy carries only in-frame clones and drops some. The table lists around 92,000 clones, 94% of them singletons, with roughly 2.4% in the top ten. The CDR3 has 18 residues. V shed 1 base, J shed 2 bases, and the junction held 10 bases outside the gene matches. Germline V CDR1 and CDR2: SGHVS, FNYEAQ. The material sequenced was peripheral blood, taken in the third trimester of pregnancy. The V gene is TRBV7-6, the J gene TRBJ2-2; the match to TRBD1 covers 7 bases. The clonotype was recovered from a female donor with multiple sclerosis, enrolled in a pregnancy study. CDR3 region: CASSLEQGIVYNTGELFF. CDR3 DNA sequence: TGTGCCAGCAGCTTAGAACAGGGGATCGTGTACAACACCGGGGAGCTGTTTTTT.